This entry lists 14 T cell receptor beta chains sequenced from one sample in a study of cytomegalovirus exposure and HLA in healthy donors. PCR involved 60 Vbeta and 13 Jbeta primers. The assay was immunoSEQ multiplex PCR, and TCRdb's table has in-frame clones only and misses some. The top ten clones hold about 1.7% of a sample with about 140,000 clones, roughly 73% of them seen once. The source material was PBMCs. The source is a female donor in good health and CMV-seronegative.

This clone has a handful of counts. The rearrangement links TRBV18 to TRBJ1-2, with D perhaps TRBD1 (5 bases). Trimming removed 1 base at V and 0 bases at J, with 12 bases between. CDR3 length equals 16 residues. Germline CDR1 and CDR2: KGHSH and LQKENI. The DNA of the CDR3 is TGTGCCAGCTCACCACGATTGGAGGGGACTAACTATGGCTACACCTTC. Residues: CASSPRLEGTNYGYTF.

DNA for the CDR3: TGTGCCAGCAGCGCATCTACAGGGAGGGATGGCAATCAGCCCCAGCATTTT. Translation gives CASSASTGRDGNQPQHF. This sequence joins TRBV9 and TRBJ1-5, with a weak D call TRBD1 (6 bases). Between the trimmed V and J ends, which lost 3 bases and 2 bases, there was a span of 18 bases. Germline V gene data show CDR1 as SGDLS and CDR2 as YYNGEE. The CDR3 runs 17 residues. The variable domain in full, completed from reference TRBV9 and TRBJ1-5, reads DSGVTQTPKHLITATGQRVTLRCSPRSGDLSVYWYQQSLDQGLQFLIQYYNGEERAKGNILERFSAQQFPDLHSELNLSSLELGDSALYFCASSASTGRDGNQPQHFGDGTRLSIL.

The gene calls are TRBV30 and TRBJ1-3; 7 bases are a match to TRBD1. Trimming took 4 bases from V and 2 from J; bases not matched to a gene: 5. The germline V gene encodes CDR1 GTSNPN and CDR2 SVGIG (reference sequence). The CDR3 totals 14 residues. The CDR3 bases are TGTGCCTGGAAGACAGGGAACCCTGGAAACACCATATATTTT. The encoded protein is CAWKTGNPGNTIYF.

For this clone: Sequence at one end of the junction differs from germline and may be a read error. V is TRBV7-9 and J is TRBJ2-7; 7 bases line up with TRBD2. Per germline, CDR1 SEHNR and CDR2 FQNEAQ (reference sequence). CDR3 size: 15 residues. CDR3 DNA: TGTTCCAGCAGCCCCCCTAGCGGTTCATCCTACGAGCAGTACTTC. It codes for CSSSPPSGSSYEQYF.

The CDR3 sequence is CASSLAGGQNEQFF. The CDR3 coding sequence is TGCGCCAGCAGCTTAGCGGGGGGGCAGAATGAGCAGTTCTTC. The gene calls are TRBV5-1 and TRBJ2-1; 10 nucleotides match TRBD2. The CDR3 has 14 residues. The ends lost 2 bases at V and 7 bases at J; junction bases unmatched: 3. In germline, CDR1 is SGHRS, CDR2 YFSETQ.

J is TRBJ1-1 and V is TRBV7-3; D is uncertain. Germline loops: CDR1 SGHTA, CDR2 FQGTGA. V dropped 2 bases and J dropped 1 base, with 8 bases sitting between them. The CDR3 sequence is 14 residues long. The CDR3 bases are TGTGCCAGCAGCTTATCTCCAGAGAACACTGAAGCTTTCTTT. Translating gives CASSLSPENTEAFF.

The chain carries TRBV5-1 and TRBJ2-7; TRBD2 might be the D (6 bases). The CDR3 totals 13 residues. CDR1 and CDR2 from the germline V gene are SGHRS and YFSETQ. V lost 5 bases and J 2 bases, leaving 11 bases between the germline ends. This CDR3 reads CASRQGGPYEQYF. CDR3 nucleotides: TGCGCCAGCAGGCAGGGAGGCCCCTACGAGCAGTACTTC.

This rearrangement joins TRBV6-4 to TRBJ2-2; perhaps TRBD2 as D (6 bases). The V end lost 10 bases, the J end lost 4 bases, and 16 bases lay between the germline ends. CDR3 length equals 14 residues. CDR1 is MRHNA, CDR2 SNTAGT, per germline. CDR3 region: CATRSEGFTGELFF. CDR3 sequence (DNA): TGTGCCACCCGATCGGAGGGGTTCACCGGGGAGCTGTTTTTT.

This clone has a handful of counts. V usage is TRBV19 and J usage is TRBJ1-1; D is unresolved. The V gene lost 1 base and the J gene lost 4 bases, with 13 bases spanning the gap. The CDR3 extends over 15 amino acids. Germline CDR1 is LNHDA and CDR2 is SQIVND (reference sequence). The CDR3 sequence is CASSIGSGSTTEAFF. The CDR3 region has the DNA TGTGCCAGTAGTATAGGATCCGGGTCCACCACTGAAGCTTTCTTT.

V usage is TRBV11-2 and J usage is TRBJ2-1, with 8 positions matching TRBD2. V trimming: 4 bases; J trimming: 6 bases; junction bases outside the gene matches: 11. Looked up from germline, CDR1 is SGHAT and CDR2 is FQNNGV. There are 16 residues in the CDR3. The CDR3 here is CASSSLAGPGGNEQFF. Written as DNA, the CDR3 is TGTGCCAGCAGCTCCTTAGCGGGGCCGGGGGGCAATGAGCAGTTCTTC.

This clone was seen more than once but under ten times. This sequence joins TRBV5-6 and TRBJ2-2; TRBD2 matches 7 bases. Germline assignment: CDR1 SGHDT and CDR2 YYEEEE. J was trimmed by 6 bases and V by 5 bases; bases with no gene match: 7. The CDR3 has 14 amino acids. Here the CDR3 DNA reads TGTGCCAGCAGTCATGGGAGGGGTGCCGGGGAGCTGTTTTTT. It yields the protein CASSHGRGAGELFF.

The chain is built from TRBV7-8 and TRBJ2-2, with 7 bases that match TRBD2. CDR3 length: 15 residues. CDR1 and CDR2 from the germline V gene are SGHVS and FQNEAQ. The V and J ends lost 2 bases and 6 bases, in that order; junction bases with no gene match: 6. CDR3: CASSLLGGGPGELFF. The DNA of the CDR3 is TGTGCCAGCAGCTTATTGGGGGGAGGGCCCGGGGAGCTGTTTTTT.

Here the CDR3 DNA reads TGCGCCAGCAGTGAGCCTGACAGGGATGGGAGTGAGCAGTTCTTC. Protein product: CASSEPDRDGSEQFF. This chain uses TRBV10-1 with TRBJ2-1; 7 positions match TRBD1. V lost 2 bases and J lost 9; bases outside the gene matches: 10. Germline CDR1 is WNHNN and CDR2 is SYGVQD (reference sequence). This CDR3 is built from 15 residues.

Only a few counts were recorded for this clone. The V and J genes are TRBV7-6 and TRBJ1-1; D might be TRBD1 (6 bases). The CDR3 runs 14 residues. Germline values: CDR1 SGHVS, CDR2 FNYEAQ. With 6 bases removed from V and 5 bases from J, the gap between germline ends came to 16 bases. CDR3 DNA sequence: TGTGCCAGCAGACTCGGGCAGGGGAGTACTGAAGCTTTCTTT. This sequence encodes CASRLGQGSTEAFF. The full variable domain, rest sourced from reference TRBV7-6 and TRBJ1-1, is GAGVSQSPRYKVTKRGQDVALRCDPISGHVSLYWYRQALGQGPEFLTYFNYEAQQDKSGLPNDRFSAERPEGSISTLTIQRTEQRDSAMYRCASRLGQGSTEAFFGQGTRLTVV.